What follows are 2 T cell receptor beta chains derived from one specimen sequenced in a study of human T cells and chemical hapten exposure. One entry per CDR3 protein, called by TCRdb with MiXCR from the RACE reads. Seen here are tens of thousands of distinct CDR3 sequences, 10% to 15% observed once, and the top ten hold approximately 5%. Time point given: patch test 3, about 24 weeks after DPC sensitization. The sample's treatment: therapeutic diphenylcyclopropenone sensitization with weekly scalp DPC. This specimen was whole blood, taken in connection with sensitization to the hapten diphenylcyclopropenone (DPC). These receptors all stem from a woman between 50 and 59 years old with alopecia areata. Some clones in this sample may be carry-over from other donors' samples.

The rearrangement uses TRBV6-7 and TRBJ2-2; 10 bases are shared with TRBD2. TRBV6-7 is filed as an ORF, its function uncertain. This CDR3 comprises 17 residues. With V trimmed by 0 bases and J by 5 bases, 6 bases remained unmatched. CDR3 in amino acids: CASSYSTSGAGTGELFF. The CDR3 coding sequence is TGTGCCAGCAGTTACTCAACTAGCGGGGCTGGTACCGGGGAGCTGTTTTTT.

The V call is TRBV7-6, the J call TRBJ1-4; D gene uncertain. CDR1 and CDR2 (germline): SGHVS, FNYEAQ. V shed 6 bases and J shed 8 bases, with 10 bases lying between them. This CDR3 spans 12 amino acids. The CDR3 bases are TGTGCCAGCAGTCCCGCCAGGGAAAAACTGTTTTTT. Amino acids: CASSPAREKLFF.